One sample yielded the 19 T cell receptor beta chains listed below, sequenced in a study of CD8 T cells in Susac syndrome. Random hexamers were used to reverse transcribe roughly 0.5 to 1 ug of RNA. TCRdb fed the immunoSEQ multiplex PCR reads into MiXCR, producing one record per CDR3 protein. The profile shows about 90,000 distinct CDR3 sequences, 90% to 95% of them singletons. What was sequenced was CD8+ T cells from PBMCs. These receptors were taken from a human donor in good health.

The CDR3 nucleotides read TGTGCCAGTAGTCCACAGTACTACTCTGGAAACACCATATATTTT. This sequence encodes CASSPQYYSGNTIYF. The V call is TRBV19, the J call TRBJ1-3; D not resolved. Trimming pared 5 bases from V and 0 bases from J, leaving 11 bases between. Per the germline V gene, CDR1 is LNHDA and CDR2 is SQIVND (reference sequence). The CDR3 totals 15 residues.

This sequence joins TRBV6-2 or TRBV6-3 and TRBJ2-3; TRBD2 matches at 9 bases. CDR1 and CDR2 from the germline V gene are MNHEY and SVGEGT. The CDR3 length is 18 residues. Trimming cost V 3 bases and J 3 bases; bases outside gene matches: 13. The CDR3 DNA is TGTGCCAGCAGTTATGTCCCCTTAGCGGGGGTGAGGACAGATACGCAGTATTTT. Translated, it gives CASSYVPLAGVRTDTQYF.

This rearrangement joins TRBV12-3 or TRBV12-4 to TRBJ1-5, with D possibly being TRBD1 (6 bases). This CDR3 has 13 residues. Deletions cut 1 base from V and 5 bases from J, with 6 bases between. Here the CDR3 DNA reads TGTGCCAGCAGTTTAGGGGGGCATCAGCCCCAGCATTTT. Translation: CASSLGGHQPQHF.

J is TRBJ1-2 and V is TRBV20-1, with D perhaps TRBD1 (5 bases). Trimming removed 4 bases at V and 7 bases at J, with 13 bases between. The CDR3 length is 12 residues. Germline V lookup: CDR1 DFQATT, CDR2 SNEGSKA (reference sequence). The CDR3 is CSAIGQGLGYTF. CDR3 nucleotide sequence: TGCAGTGCTATAGGGCAGGGTCTTGGCTACACCTTC.

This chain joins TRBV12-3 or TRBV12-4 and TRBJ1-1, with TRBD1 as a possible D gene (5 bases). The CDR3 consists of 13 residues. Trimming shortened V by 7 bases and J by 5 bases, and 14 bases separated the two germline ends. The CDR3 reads CASTPGSPTEAFF. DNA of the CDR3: TGTGCCAGCACTCCAGGGTCCCCTACTGAAGCTTTCTTT.

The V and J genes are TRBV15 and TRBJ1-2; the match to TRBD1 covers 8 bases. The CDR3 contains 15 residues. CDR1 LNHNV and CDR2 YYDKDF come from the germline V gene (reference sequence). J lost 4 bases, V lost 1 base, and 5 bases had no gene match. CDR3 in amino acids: CATSRGSTGAYGYTF. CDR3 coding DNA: TGTGCCACCAGCAGAGGTTCGACAGGGGCCTATGGCTACACCTTC.

As DNA, the CDR3 is TGTGCCAGCAGCGCAAGGGATGAGCAGTTCTTC. Translating gives CASSARDEQFF. The chain combines TRBV7-9 with TRBJ2-1; D ambiguous. CDR1 is SEHNR, CDR2 FQNEAQ, per germline (reference sequence). The CDR3 covers 11 residues. V lost 5 bases, J lost 8 bases, and 7 bases lay in between.

This chain's CDR3 is CASSLEVQGETQYF. Written as DNA, the CDR3 is TGTGCCAGCAGCTTAGAAGTACAGGGGGAGACCCAGTACTTC. This sequence joins TRBV7-7 and TRBJ2-5; 7 bases line up with TRBD1. V shed 1 base and J 5 bases; nucleotides not matched to a gene: 4. The CDR3 loop spans 14 amino acids. Germline values: CDR1 SSHAT, CDR2 FNYEAQ (reference sequence).

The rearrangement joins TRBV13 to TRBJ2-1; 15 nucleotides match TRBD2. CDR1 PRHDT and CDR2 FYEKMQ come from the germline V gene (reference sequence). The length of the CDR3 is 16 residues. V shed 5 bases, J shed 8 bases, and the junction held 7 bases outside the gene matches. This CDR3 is CASSPGLAGGKDEQFF. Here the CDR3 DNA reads TGTGCCAGCAGCCCCGGACTAGCGGGGGGGAAGGATGAGCAGTTCTTC.

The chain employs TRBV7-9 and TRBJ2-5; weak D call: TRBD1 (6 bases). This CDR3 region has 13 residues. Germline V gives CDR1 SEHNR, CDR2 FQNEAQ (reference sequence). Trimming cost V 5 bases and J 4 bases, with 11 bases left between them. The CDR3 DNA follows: TGTGCCAGCAGCGGCAGGGGACGAGAGACCCAGTACTTC. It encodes CASSGRGRETQYF.

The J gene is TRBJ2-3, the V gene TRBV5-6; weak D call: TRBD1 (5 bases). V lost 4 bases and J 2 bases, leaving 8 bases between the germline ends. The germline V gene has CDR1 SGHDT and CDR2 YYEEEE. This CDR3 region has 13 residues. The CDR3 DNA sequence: TGTGCCAGCAGCCCAGGGAACACAGATACGCAGTATTTT. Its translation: CASSPGNTDTQYF.

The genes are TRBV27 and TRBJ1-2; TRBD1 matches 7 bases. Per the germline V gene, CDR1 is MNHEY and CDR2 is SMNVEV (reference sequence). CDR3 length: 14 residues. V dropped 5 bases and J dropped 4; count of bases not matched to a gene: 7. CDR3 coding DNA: TGTGCCAGCAGTGGACAGGACTCTTCCTATGGCTACACCTTC. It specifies CASSGQDSSYGYTF.

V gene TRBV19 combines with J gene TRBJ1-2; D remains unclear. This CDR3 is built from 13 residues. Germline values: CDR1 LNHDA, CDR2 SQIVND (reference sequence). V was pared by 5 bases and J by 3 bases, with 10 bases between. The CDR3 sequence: CASSPSLDYGYTF. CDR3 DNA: TGTGCCAGTAGTCCCTCCCTGGACTATGGCTACACCTTC.

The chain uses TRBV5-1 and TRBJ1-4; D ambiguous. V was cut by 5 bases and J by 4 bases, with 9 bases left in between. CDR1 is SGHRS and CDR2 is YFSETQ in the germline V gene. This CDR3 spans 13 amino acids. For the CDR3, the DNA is TGCGCCAGCAGAACAGTTCTTAATGAAAAACTGTTTTTT. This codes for CASRTVLNEKLFF.

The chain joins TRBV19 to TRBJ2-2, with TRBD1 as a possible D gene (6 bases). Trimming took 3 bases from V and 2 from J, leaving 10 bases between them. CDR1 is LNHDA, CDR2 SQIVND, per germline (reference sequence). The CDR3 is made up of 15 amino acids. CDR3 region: CASSIGDTNTGELFF. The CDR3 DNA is TGTGCCAGTAGTATTGGGGACACCAACACCGGGGAGCTGTTTTTT.

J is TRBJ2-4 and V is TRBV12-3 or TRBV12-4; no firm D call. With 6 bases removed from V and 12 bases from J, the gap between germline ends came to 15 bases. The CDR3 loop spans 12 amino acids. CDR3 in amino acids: CASSPPGSAQYF. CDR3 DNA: TGTGCCAGCAGCCCTCCCGGAAGTGCTCAGTACTTC.

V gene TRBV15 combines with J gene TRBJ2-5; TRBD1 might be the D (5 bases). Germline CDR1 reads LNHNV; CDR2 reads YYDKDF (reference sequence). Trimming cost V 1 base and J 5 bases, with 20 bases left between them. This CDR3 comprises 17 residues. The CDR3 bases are TGTGCCACCAGCAGAGTACCATCAGGGAATGGTATCGAGACCCAGTACTTC. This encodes CATSRVPSGNGIETQYF.

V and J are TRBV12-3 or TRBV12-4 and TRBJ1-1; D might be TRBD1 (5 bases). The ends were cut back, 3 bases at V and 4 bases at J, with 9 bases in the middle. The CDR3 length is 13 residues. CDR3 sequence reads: CASSFGGATEAFF. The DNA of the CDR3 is TGTGCCAGCAGTTTTGGGGGTGCCACTGAAGCTTTCTTT.

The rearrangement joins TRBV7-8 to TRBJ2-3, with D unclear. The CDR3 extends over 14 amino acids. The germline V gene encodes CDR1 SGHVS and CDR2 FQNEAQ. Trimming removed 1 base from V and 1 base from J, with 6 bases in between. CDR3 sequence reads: CASSLVARTDTQYF. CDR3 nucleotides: TGTGCCAGCAGCTTAGTAGCCCGCACAGATACGCAGTATTTT.